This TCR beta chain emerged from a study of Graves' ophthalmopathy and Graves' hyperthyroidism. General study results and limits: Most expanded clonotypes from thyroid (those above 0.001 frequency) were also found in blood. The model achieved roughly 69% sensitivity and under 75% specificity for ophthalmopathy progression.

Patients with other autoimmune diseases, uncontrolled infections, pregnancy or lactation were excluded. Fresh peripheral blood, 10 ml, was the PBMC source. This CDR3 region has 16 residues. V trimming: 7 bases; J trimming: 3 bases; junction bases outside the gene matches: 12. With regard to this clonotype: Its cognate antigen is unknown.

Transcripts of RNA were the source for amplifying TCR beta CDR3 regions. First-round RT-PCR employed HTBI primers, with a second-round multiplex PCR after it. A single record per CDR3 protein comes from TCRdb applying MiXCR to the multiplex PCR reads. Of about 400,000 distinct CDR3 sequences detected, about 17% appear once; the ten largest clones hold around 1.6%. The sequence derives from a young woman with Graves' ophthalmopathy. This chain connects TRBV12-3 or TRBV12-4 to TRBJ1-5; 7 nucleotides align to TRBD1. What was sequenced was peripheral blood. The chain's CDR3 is CASKREGAGPNQPQHF. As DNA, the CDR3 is TGTGCCAGCAAAAGGGAGGGGGCAGGGCCCAATCAGCCCCAGCATTTT.